This T cell receptor (beta chain) was documented in a study of cytomegalovirus exposure and HLA in healthy donors. Study-level results: A later analysis by the authors found several of the most significant clusters apparently linked to common viral pathogens.

In the PCR, 60 Vbeta and 13 Jbeta primers were used. Some clones are missing from TCRdb's copy, which holds only in-frame ones; the method was immunoSEQ multiplex PCR. The sample records some 97,000 clones, roughly three quarters being singletons. Everyone who donated was a healthy bone marrow donor. This CDR3 is built from 12 residues. Trimming at V came to 7 bases and at J to 1 base, leaving 1 base not matched to a gene. Germline lookup yields CDR1 GTSNPN and CDR2 SVGIG (reference sequence). About this clone itself: Its antigen is unidentified.

Specimen: PBMCs. The source of this sequence is a woman aged 45-65 years in good health and CMV-seropositive. The chain combines TRBV30 with TRBJ1-3; 7 bases match TRBD1. Here the CDR3 reads CALTGSGNTIYF. For the CDR3, the DNA is TGTGCCTTGACAGGGTCTGGAAACACCATATATTTT.